The clone carrying this TCR beta chain was observed at least ten times. Its cognate antigen is unknown. The CDR3 runs 16 residues. CDR1 DFQATT and CDR2 SNEGSKA come from the germline V gene (reference sequence). With 3 bases clipped from V and 4 bases from J, the junction kept 11 bases outside the gene matches. Breast cancer patients provided tissue from their axillary draining lymph nodes. This specimen belongs to a study of breast tumors, draining lymph nodes, adjacent tissues. Study results and limitations: Data only fit, rather than demonstrated, lymph node origin of most tumor T cells.

TCRdb passed the multiplex PCR reads through MiXCR, listing each CDR3 protein once. Among about 200,000 distinct CDR3 sequences, 31% were seen once, and the ten largest hold 4.3%. The chain uses TRBV20-1 and TRBJ2-5; 10 bases align to TRBD2. The clonotype was recovered from a female donor with breast cancer. Some clones in this sample may be carry-over from other donors' samples. Sequencing input: axillary lymph node tissue. The CDR3 DNA reads TGCAGTGCTAGTTCCTTGAGCGGGGGGGCCCTAGAGACCCAGTACTTC. Residues: CSASSLSGGALETQYF.